This is a list of T cell receptor beta chains from one sample in a study of shared clonotypes between healthy human individuals. Using immunoSEQ multiplex PCR, the repertoire was profiled, and TCRdb retains in-frame clones only, with some absent. Of hundreds of thousands of clones in the sample, roughly 98% are singletons; the top ten hold 0.3%. Input material: naive CD8+ T cells sorted from blood. Receptor source: a man aged 25 to 45 in good health. Each CDR3 is given without its conserved first and last residue. Clone size is shown for a subset of rows, as once, few, many or a class of expanded clone.

V gene | clone size | CDR3 protein
TRBV7-7 | - | ASSSRGGQDEQF
TRBV29-1 | - | SVVPPGHSNTEAF
TRBV9 | - | ASTPGVSLFTDTQY
TRBV28 | - | ASNDPGTENEQY
TRBV6-5 | - | ASSYSSGQNDEQF
TRBV9 | - | ASSVEGSGRAYEQY
TRBV7-2 | - | ASSSTTSGAGRPYNEQF
TRBV5-1 | once | ASRAGANTEAF
TRBV19 | - | ASSSWYNEQF
TRBV27 | - | ASSSIAGDSTDTQY